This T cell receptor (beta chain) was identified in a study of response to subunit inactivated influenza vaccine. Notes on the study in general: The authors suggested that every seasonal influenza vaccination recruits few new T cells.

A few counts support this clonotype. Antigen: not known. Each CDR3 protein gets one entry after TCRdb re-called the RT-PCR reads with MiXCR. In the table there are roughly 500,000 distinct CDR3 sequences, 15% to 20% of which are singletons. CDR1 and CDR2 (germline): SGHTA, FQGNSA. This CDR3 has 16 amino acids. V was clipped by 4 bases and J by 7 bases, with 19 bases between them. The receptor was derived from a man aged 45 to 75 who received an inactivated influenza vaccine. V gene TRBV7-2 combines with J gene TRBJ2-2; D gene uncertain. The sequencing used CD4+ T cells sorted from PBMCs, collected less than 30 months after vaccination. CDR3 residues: CASSSSGARPGGELFF. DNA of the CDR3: TGTGCCAGCAGCTCCTCCGGAGCTAGGCCCGGCGGGGAGCTGTTTTTT. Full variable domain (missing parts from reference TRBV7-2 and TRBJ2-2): GAGVSQSPSNKVTEKGKDVELRCDPISGHTALYWYRQSLGQGLEFLIYFQGNSAPDKSGLPSDRFSAERTGGSVSTLTIQRTQQEDSAVYLCASSSSGARPGGELFFGEGSRLTVL.